The T cell receptor (beta chain) under discussion was sequenced for a study of T cell changes during pregnancy in multiple sclerosis. Measured with immunoSEQ multiplex PCR; TCRdb has only the in-frame clones, and not every one. Altogether some 69,000 clones are present, roughly 92% being singletons, with the ten largest covering less than 2.5%. Material: peripheral blood, obtained in the second trimester of pregnancy. The clonotype was recovered from a female donor in good health, enrolled as a control in a pregnancy study.

CDR3 amino acids: CASSLLDSSYEQYF. In DNA form, the CDR3 reads TGTGCCAGCAGTTTACTTGACAGCTCCTACGAGCAGTACTTC. This chain uses TRBV28 with TRBJ2-7; D is perhaps TRBD1 (5 bases). Germline CDR1 is MDHEN and CDR2 is SYDVKM. The CDR3 runs 14 residues. Trimming cost V 2 bases and J 0 bases, with 8 bases left between them.